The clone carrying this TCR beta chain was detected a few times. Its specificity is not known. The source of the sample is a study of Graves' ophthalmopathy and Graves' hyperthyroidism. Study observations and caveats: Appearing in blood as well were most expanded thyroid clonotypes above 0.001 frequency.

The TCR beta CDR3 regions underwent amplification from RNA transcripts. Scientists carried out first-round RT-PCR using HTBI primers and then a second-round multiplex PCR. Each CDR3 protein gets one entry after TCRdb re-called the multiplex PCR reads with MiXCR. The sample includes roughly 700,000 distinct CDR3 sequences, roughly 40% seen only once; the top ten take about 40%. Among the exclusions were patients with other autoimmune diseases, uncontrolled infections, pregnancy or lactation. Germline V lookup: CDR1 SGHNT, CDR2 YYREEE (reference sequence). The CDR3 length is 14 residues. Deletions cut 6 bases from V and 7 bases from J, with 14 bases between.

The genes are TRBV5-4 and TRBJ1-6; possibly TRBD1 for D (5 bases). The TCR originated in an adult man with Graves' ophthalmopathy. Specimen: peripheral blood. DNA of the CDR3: TGTGCCAGCACAGTCCGGGACCTCAATTCACCCCTCCACTTT. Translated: CASTVRDLNSPLHF.